This T cell receptor (beta chain) emerged from a study of shared clonotypes between healthy human individuals. General observations from the study: Large depth notwithstanding, sorted-subset sequencing proved incomplete by rarefaction. Non-shared clonotypes were found to have lower generation probabilities than the clonotypes that were shared by all four of the sorted-subset donors.

The data were produced by immunoSEQ multiplex PCR, yet TCRdb's version contains in-frame clones alone and is incomplete. The sample includes roughly 2 million clones, 85% to 95% seen only once; the top ten take 0.1% to 0.15%. For this clone: Its antigen is unknown.

In the CD4+ fraction, cells were divided into CD45RA+ naive and CD45RA-negative memory subsets. In germline, CDR1 is SEHNR, CDR2 FQNEAQ (reference sequence). This CDR3 region has 14 residues. Losses at the gene ends were 4 bases for V and 4 bases for J; bases not matched to a gene: 1. The chain is built from TRBV7-9 and TRBJ1-4, with 9 bases identical to TRBD1. The TCR was taken from a man aged 18 to 30 in good health. Input material: naive CD4+ T cells sorted from blood. Documented subset: CD45RA+ positively selected. The CDR3 spells CASSWGQGNEKLFF. The CDR3, as DNA: TGTGCCAGCAGCTGGGGACAGGGTAATGAAAAACTGTTTTTT.